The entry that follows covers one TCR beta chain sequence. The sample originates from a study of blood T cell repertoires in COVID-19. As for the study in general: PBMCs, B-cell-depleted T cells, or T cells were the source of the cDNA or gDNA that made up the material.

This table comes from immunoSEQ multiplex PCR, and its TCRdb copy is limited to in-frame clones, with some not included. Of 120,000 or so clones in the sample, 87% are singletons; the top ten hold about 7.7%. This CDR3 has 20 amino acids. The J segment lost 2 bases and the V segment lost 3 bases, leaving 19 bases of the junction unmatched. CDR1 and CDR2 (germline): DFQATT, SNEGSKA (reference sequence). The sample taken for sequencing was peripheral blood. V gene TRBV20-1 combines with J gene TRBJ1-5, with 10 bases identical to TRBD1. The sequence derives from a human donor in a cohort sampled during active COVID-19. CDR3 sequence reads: CSASPPGQGGHYRGNQPQHF. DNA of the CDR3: TGCAGTGCTAGTCCCCCCGGACAGGGGGGACATTATAGAGGCAATCAGCCCCAGCATTTT.